The rows below give T cell receptor beta chains drawn from one sample of a study of blood T cell repertoires in COVID-19. Method: immunoSEQ multiplex PCR; TCRdb's copy keeps in-frame clones and lacks some. The sample holds 300,000 to 400,000 clones, around 90% seen once. The sample was PBMCs or T cells enriched from blood (not recorded which). The receptors here all came from a man aged 25 to 40 who had recovered from COVID-19. Both conserved end residues are part of each CDR3. D genes are given only for firm matches. A clone size is listed for some rows: how often the clone was seen (once, few, many), or a class if it is expanded.

d_call: NA; clone_size: NA; v_call: TRBV3-1/TRBV3-2; cdr3_length: 15; j_call: TRBJ1-4; cdr3_aa: CASSMTETGNEKLFF; cdr3_nt: TGTGCCAGCAGCATGACAGAAACTGGGAATGAAAAACTGTTTTTT
d_call: NA; clone_size: NA; v_call: TRBV4-2; cdr3_length: 16; j_call: TRBJ2-7; cdr3_aa: CASSQARTAETYEQYF; cdr3_nt: TGTGCCAGCAGCCAAGCCCGGACAGCCGAGACCTACGAGCAGTACTTC
d_call: NA; clone_size: NA; v_call: TRBV7-3; cdr3_length: 15; j_call: TRBJ1-3; cdr3_aa: CASSLGSGAGNTIYF; cdr3_nt: TGTGCCAGCAGCTTAGGGAGCGGGGCTGGAAACACCATATATTTT
d_call: NA; clone_size: NA; v_call: TRBV19; cdr3_length: 16; j_call: TRBJ1-5; cdr3_aa: CASSKDIGYSFQPQHF; cdr3_nt: TGTGCCAGTAGTAAGGACATTGGCTATAGTTTTCAGCCCCAGCATTTT
d_call: NA; clone_size: few; v_call: TRBV6-5; cdr3_length: 15; j_call: TRBJ1-1; cdr3_aa: CASSYWGVENTEAFF; cdr3_nt: TGTGCCAGCAGTTACTGGGGGGTGGAGAACACTGAAGCTTTCTTT
d_call: NA; clone_size: NA; v_call: TRBV7-9; cdr3_length: 13; j_call: TRBJ1-1; cdr3_aa: CASSLSAGFEAFF; cdr3_nt: TGTGCCAGCAGCTTATCGGCAGGATTTGAAGCTTTCTTT
d_call: NA; clone_size: NA; v_call: TRBV2; cdr3_length: 14; j_call: TRBJ1-1; cdr3_aa: CASSAEGGSTEAFF; cdr3_nt: TGTGCCAGCAGTGCGGAGGGGGGGAGCACTGAAGCTTTCTTT
d_call: TRBD1; clone_size: NA; v_call: TRBV7-9; cdr3_length: 14; j_call: TRBJ1-2; cdr3_aa: CASSLDQGAYGYTF; cdr3_nt: TGTGCCAGCAGCTTAGATCAGGGGGCTTATGGCTACACCTTC
d_call: TRBD1; clone_size: NA; v_call: TRBV6-5; cdr3_length: 13; j_call: TRBJ1-2; cdr3_aa: CASSPGTGGGYTF; cdr3_nt: TGTGCCAGCAGTCCCGGGACAGGCGGGGGCTACACCTTC
d_call: TRBD2; clone_size: NA; v_call: TRBV7-7; cdr3_length: 17; j_call: TRBJ2-2; cdr3_aa: CASSPSAGGLITGELFF; cdr3_nt: TGTGCCAGCAGCCCATCAGCGGGGGGGCTGATCACCGGGGAGCTGTTTTTT
d_call: NA; clone_size: NA; v_call: TRBV5-1; cdr3_length: 13; j_call: TRBJ2-5; cdr3_aa: CASSSQGPETQYF; cdr3_nt: TGCGCCAGCAGCTCTCAGGGTCCCGAGACCCAGTACTTC
d_call: NA; clone_size: NA; v_call: TRBV19; cdr3_length: 15; j_call: TRBJ1-5; cdr3_aa: CASSIISVHNQPQHF; cdr3_nt: TGTGCCAGTAGTATTATCTCAGTTCACAATCAGCCCCAGCATTTT
d_call: NA; clone_size: NA; v_call: TRBV7-9; cdr3_length: 12; j_call: TRBJ2-7; cdr3_aa: CASRQGTYEQYF; cdr3_nt: TGTGCCAGCAGGCAGGGAACCTACGAGCAGTACTTC